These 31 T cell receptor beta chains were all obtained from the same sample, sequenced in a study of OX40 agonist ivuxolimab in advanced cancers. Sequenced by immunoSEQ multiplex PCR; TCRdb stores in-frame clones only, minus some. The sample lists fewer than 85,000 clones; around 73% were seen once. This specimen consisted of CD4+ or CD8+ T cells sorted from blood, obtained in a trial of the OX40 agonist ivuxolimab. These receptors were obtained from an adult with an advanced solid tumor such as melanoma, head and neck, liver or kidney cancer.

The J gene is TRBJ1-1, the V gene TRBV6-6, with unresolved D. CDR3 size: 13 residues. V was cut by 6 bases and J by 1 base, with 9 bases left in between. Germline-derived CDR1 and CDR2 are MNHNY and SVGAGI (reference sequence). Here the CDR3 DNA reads TGTGCCAGCAGCGACCAGAGGAACACTGAAGCTTTCTTT. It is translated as CASSDQRNTEAFF.

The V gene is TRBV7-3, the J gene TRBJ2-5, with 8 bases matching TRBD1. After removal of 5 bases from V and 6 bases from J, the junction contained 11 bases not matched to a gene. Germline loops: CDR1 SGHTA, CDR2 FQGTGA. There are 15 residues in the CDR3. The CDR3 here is CASSPTPGQGQTQYF. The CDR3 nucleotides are TGTGCCAGCAGCCCAACGCCTGGACAGGGCCAGACCCAGTACTTC.

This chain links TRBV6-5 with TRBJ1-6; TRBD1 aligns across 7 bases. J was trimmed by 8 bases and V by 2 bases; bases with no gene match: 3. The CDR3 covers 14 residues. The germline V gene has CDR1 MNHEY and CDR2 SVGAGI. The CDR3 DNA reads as TGTGCCAGCAGTTACAGGGGGCTTGATTCACCCCTCCACTTT. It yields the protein CASSYRGLDSPLHF.

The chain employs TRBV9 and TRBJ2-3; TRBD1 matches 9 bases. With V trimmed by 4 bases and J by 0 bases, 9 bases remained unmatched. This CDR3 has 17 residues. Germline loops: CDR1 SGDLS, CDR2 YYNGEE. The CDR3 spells CASSPPGGQGSTDTQYF. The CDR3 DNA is TGTGCCAGCAGCCCCCCCGGGGGACAGGGTAGCACAGATACGCAGTATTTT.

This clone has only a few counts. CDR3 coding DNA: TGCAGTGCTAGGGGGGATACGCAGTATTTT. It is translated as CSARGDTQYF. This sequence joins TRBV20-1 and TRBJ2-3; D gene ambiguous. This CDR3 has 10 residues. Germline loops: CDR1 DFQATT, CDR2 SNEGSKA (reference sequence). V was clipped by 3 bases and J by 6 bases, with 4 bases between them.

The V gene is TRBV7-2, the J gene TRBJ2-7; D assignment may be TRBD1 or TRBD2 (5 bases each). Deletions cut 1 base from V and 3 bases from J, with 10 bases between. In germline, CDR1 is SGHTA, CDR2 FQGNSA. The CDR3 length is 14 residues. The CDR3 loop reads CASSLVRGDYEQYF. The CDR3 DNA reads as TGTGCCAGCAGCTTAGTTCGGGGCGACTACGAGCAGTACTTC.

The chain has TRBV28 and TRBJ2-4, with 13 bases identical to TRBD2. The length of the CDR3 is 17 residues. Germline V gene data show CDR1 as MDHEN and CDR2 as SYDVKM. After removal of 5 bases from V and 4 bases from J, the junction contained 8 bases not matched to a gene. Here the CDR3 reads CASSRPPGLAGKNIQYF. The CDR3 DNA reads TGTGCCAGCAGTCGGCCTCCGGGACTAGCGGGGAAAAACATTCAGTACTTC.

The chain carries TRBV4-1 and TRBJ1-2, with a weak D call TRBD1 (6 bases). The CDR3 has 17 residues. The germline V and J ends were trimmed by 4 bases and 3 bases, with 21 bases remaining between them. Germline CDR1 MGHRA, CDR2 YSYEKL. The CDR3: CASSPSGGQTSYYGYTF. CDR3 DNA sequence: TGCGCCAGCAGCCCATCCGGTGGACAGACCTCCTACTATGGCTACACCTTC.

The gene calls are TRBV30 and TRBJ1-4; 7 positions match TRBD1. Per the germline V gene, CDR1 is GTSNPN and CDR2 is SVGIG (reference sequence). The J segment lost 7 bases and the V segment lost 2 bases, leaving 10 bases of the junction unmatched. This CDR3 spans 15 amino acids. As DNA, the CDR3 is TGTGCCTGGAGTAGACAGGGTGGGCGTTTTGAAAAACTGTTTTTT. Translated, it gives CAWSRQGGRFEKLFF.

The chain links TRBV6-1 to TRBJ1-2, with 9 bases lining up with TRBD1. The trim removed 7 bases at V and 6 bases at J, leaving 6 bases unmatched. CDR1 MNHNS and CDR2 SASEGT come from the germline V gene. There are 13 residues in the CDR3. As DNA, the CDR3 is TGTGCCAGCAACTTTAACAGGGGGCATGGCTACACCTTC. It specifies CASNFNRGHGYTF.

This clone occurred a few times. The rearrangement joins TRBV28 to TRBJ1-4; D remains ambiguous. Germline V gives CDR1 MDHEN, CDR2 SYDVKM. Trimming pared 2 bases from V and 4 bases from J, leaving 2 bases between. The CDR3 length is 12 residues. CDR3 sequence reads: CASSLINEKLFF. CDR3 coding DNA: TGTGCCAGCAGTTTAATTAATGAAAAACTGTTTTTT.

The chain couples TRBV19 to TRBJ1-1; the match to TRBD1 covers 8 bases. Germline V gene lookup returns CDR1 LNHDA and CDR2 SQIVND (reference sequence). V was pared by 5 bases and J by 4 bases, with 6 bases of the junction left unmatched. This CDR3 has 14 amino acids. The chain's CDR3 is CASSRQGATTEAFF. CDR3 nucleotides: TGTGCCAGTAGTCGGCAGGGGGCTACCACTGAAGCTTTCTTT.

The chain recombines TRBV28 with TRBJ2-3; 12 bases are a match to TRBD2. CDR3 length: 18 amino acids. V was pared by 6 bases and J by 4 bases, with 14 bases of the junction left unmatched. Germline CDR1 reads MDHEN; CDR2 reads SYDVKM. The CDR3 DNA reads TGTGCCAGCAGCCCAATGACGTGGACTAGCGGGAAACCAGATACGCAGTATTTT. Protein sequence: CASSPMTWTSGKPDTQYF. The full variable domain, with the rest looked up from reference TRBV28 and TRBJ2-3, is DVKVTQSSRYLVKRTGEKVFLECVQDMDHENMFWYRQDPGLGLRLIYFSYDVKMKEKGDIPEGYSVSREKKERFSLILESASTNQTSMYLCASSPMTWTSGKPDTQYFGPGTRLTVL.

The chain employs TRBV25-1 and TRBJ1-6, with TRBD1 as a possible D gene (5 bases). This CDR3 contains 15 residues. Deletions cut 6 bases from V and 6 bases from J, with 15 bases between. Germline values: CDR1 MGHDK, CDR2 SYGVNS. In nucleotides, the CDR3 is TGTGCCAGCAGGGCTCGAGGGGCCGGTAATTCACCCCTCCACTTT. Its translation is CASRARGAGNSPLHF.

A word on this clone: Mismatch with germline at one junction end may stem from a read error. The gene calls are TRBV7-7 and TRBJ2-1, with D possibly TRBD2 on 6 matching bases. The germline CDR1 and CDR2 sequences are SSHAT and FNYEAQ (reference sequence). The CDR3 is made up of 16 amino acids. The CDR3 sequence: CASSSGTPDSYNEQFF. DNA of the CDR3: TGTGCTAGCAGCTCCGGGACTCCTGACTCCTACAATGAGCAGTTCTTC.

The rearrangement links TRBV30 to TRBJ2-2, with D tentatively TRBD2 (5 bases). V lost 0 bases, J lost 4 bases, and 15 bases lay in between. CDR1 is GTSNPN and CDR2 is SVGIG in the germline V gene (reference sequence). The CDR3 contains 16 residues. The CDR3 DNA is TGTGCCTGGAGTGTACTAGGAGGAGGTGGCACCGGGGAGCTGTTTTTT. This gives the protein CAWSVLGGGGTGELFF.

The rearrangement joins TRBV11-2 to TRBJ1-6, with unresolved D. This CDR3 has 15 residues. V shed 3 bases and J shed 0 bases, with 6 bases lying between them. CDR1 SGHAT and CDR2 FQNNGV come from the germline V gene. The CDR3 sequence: CASSLFSSYNSPLHF. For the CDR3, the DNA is TGTGCCAGCAGCTTGTTTAGCTCCTATAATTCACCCCTCCACTTT.

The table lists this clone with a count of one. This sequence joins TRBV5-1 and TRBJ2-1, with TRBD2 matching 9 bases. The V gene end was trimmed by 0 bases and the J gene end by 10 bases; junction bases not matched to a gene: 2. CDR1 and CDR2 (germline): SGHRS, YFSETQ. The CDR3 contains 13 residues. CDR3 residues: CASSLDLAGEQFF. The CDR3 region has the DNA TGCGCCAGCAGCTTGGACCTAGCGGGGGAGCAGTTCTTC.

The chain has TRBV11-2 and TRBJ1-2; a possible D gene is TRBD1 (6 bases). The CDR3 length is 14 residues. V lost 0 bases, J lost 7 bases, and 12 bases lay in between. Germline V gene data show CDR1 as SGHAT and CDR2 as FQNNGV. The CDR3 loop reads CASSLDVQGLGYTF. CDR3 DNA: TGTGCCAGCAGCTTAGATGTACAGGGCCTTGGCTACACCTTC.

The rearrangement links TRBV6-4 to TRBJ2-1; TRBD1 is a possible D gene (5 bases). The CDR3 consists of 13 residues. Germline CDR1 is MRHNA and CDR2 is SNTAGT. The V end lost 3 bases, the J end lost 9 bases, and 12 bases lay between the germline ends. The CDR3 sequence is CASSESQRGEQFF. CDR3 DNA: TGTGCCAGCAGTGAATCCCAAAGGGGTGAGCAGTTCTTC.

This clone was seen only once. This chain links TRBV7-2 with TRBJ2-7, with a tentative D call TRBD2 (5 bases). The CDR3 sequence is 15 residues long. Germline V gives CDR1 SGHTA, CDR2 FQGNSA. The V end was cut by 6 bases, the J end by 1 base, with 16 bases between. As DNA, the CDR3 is TGTGCCAGCAGTAACCTTGGCGGGTATTCCTACGAGCAGTACTTC. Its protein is CASSNLGGYSYEQYF. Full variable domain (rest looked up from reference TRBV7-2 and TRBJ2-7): GAGVSQSPSNKVTEKGKDVELRCDPISGHTALYWYRQSLGQGLEFLIYFQGNSAPDKSGLPSDRFSAERTGGSVSTLTIQRTQQEDSAVYLCASSNLGGYSYEQYFGPGTRLTVT.

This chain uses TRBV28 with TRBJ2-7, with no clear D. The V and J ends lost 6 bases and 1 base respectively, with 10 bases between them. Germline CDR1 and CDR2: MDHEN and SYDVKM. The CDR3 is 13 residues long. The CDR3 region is CASSGLNSYEQYF. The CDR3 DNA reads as TGTGCCAGCAGCGGTCTAAATTCCTACGAGCAGTACTTC.

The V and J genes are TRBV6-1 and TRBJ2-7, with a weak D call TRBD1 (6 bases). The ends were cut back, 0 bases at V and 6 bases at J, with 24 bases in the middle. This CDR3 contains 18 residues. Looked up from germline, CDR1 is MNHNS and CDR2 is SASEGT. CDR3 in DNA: TGTGCCAGCAGTGAAGCCGGGAAATGGACAGTCGGGGCGTCCGAGCAGTACTTC. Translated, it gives CASSEAGKWTVGASEQYF.

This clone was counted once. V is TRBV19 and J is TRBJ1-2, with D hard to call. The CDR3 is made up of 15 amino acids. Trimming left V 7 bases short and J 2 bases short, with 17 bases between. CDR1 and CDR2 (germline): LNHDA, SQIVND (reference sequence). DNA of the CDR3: TGTGCCAGTACCATAGGAACGGCTACCAACTATGGCTACACCTTC. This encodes CASTIGTATNYGYTF.

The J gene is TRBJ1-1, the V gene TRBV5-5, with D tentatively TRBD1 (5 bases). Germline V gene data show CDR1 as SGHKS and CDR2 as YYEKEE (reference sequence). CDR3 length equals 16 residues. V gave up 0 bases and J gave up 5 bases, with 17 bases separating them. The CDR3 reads CASSLVLSRAGTEAFF. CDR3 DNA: TGTGCCAGCAGCTTGGTCCTCTCCAGGGCCGGGACTGAAGCTTTCTTT.

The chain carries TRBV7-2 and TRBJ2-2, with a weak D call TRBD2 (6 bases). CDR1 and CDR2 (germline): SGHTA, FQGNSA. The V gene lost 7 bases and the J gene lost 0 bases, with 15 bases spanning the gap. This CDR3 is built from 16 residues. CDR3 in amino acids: CASTLGGQANTGELFF. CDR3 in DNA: TGTGCCAGCACCCTAGGAGGGCAAGCGAACACCGGGGAGCTGTTTTTT.

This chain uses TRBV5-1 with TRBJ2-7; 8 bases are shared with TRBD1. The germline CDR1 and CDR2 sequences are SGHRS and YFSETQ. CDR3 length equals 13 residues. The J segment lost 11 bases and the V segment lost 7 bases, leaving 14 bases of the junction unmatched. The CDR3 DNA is TGCGCCAGCTCCGACAGGGGCCCATCGAGGAAGTACTTC. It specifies CASSDRGPSRKYF.

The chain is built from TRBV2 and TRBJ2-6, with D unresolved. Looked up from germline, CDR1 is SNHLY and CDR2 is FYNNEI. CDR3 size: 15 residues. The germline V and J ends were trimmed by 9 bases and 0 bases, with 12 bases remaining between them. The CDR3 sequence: CARSVTSSGANVLTF. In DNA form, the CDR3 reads TGTGCCAGATCCGTCACAAGCTCTGGGGCCAACGTCCTGACTTTC.

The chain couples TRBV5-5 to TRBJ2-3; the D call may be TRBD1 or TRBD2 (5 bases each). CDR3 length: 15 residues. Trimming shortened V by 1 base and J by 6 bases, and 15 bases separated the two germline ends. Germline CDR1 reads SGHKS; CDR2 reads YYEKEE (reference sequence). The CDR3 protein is CASSLRGTVSDTQYF. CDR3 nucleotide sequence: TGTGCCAGCAGCTTGCGTGGGACGGTGAGTGATACGCAGTATTTT.

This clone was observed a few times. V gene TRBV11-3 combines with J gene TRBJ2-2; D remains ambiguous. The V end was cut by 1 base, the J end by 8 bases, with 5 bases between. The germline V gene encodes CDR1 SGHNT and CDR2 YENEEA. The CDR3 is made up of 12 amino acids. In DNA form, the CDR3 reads TGTGCCAGCAGCTTAGGCATGGGGGAGCTGTTTTTT. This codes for CASSLGMGELFF.

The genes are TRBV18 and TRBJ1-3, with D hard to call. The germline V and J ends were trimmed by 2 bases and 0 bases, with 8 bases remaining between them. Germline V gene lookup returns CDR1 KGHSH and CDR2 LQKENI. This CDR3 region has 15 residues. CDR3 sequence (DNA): TGTGCCAGCTCACCAGTGCCCGGCTCTGGAAACACCATATATTTT. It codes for CASSPVPGSGNTIYF.